The TCR beta chain under discussion was sequenced for a study of T cell repertoires in cytomegalovirus infection. Study overall: CMV infection together with matching HLA type was indicated by public TCR beta signatures.

The CDR3 totals 15 residues. Germline lookup yields CDR1 SGHTA and CDR2 FQGNSA. The V end was cut by 1 base, the J end by 6 bases, with 13 bases between. General study results and limits: Carriers of CMV and the relevant HLA type were discriminated by public TCR beta frequency.

TCRdb ran MiXCR on the reads and lists one entry per CDR3 protein. This table holds 600,000 to 700,000 distinct CDR3 sequences, about 30% found once. As regards this clonotype: The antigen is unknown.

The J gene is TRBJ1-5, the V gene TRBV7-2; perhaps TRBD1 as D (5 bases). This TCR was sampled from a human donor in good health (CMV status not recorded). Some clones in this sample may be carry-over from other donors' samples. The input for sequencing was cultured PBMCs, taken from culture after CMV antigen stimulation. DNA for the CDR3: TGTGCCAGCAGCTTAGGAATAGCAGGGATTCAGCCCCAGCATTTT. As protein: CASSLGIAGIQPQHF. The full variable domain, with the rest looked up from reference TRBV7-2 and TRBJ1-5, is GAGVSQSPSNKVTEKGKDVELRCDPISGHTALYWYRQSLGQGLEFLIYFQGNSAPDKSGLPSDRFSAERTGGSVSTLTIQRTQQEDSAVYLCASSLGIAGIQPQHFGDGTRLSIL.